What follows are 17 T cell receptor beta chains derived from one specimen sequenced in a study of T cells in Graves' hyperthyroidism and ophthalmopathy (dated by TCRdb to 2018 to 2020). Libraries came from multiplex PCR. Sequencing was performed on an Illumina HiSeq 2000. Amplification of TCR beta CDR3 regions was carried out from RNA transcripts. The first round of RT-PCR for the TCR CDR3 was performed with the HTBI primer set and the Qiagen OneStep RT-PCR kit. The public reads were quality trimmed at Q25 with fastp and then assembled into clones with MiXCR by TCRdb, keeping productive beta chains. Under each unique CDR3 protein, matching rows form one entry showing the most common genes and DNA. The sample yields about half a million distinct CDR3 sequences; about 22% were counted once. The ten largest clonotypes hold under 55% of the sample. Material for sequencing was blood. The receptors were gathered from a woman aged 65 to 85 with Graves' ophthalmopathy.

V is TRBV3-1 and J is TRBJ2-7; no clear D. V was shortened by 1 base and J by 5 bases, with 6 bases between the two germline ends. The CDR3 totals 12 residues. CDR1 and CDR2 from the germline V gene are LGHDT and YNNKEL (reference sequence). CDR3 sequence (DNA): TGTGCCAGCAGCCAAGCACGGGACGAGCAGTACTTC. Encoded protein: CASSQARDEQYF.

This clonotype was seen at least ten times. The chain couples TRBV7-3 to TRBJ2-1, with D unresolved. V was trimmed by 1 base and J by 9 bases, leaving 10 bases between them. Germline V gene lookup returns CDR1 SGHTA and CDR2 FQGTGA. The CDR3 is made up of 13 amino acids. The CDR3 bases are TGTGCCAGCAGCTTAAGTGACGTCAGTGAGCAGTTCTTC. As protein: CASSLSDVSEQFF.

This clonotype was counted many times. This rearrangement joins TRBV7-2 to TRBJ1-2, with TRBD1 as a possible D gene (5 bases). Germline CDR1 reads SGHTA; CDR2 reads FQGNSA. The CDR3 contains 14 residues. Trimming left V 5 bases short and J 8 bases short, with 18 bases between. CDR3 DNA: TGTGCCAGCAGCCCCTGGGACCTCAAAGGAGGCTACACCTTC. Translation: CASSPWDLKGGYTF.

This clonotype occurred a few times. This rearrangement joins TRBV5-1 to TRBJ2-3; the D gene is possibly TRBD1 (6 bases). The CDR3 has 14 residues. V was pared by 7 bases and J by 5 bases, with 17 bases between. The germline V gene has CDR1 SGHRS and CDR2 YFSETQ. CDR3 in amino acids: CASGIGGGQDTQYF. The CDR3 DNA is TGCGCCAGCGGAATTGGTGGGGGCCAAGATACGCAGTATTTT.

The chain joins TRBV5-1 to TRBJ2-5, with 10 positions matching TRBD2. In germline, CDR1 is SGHRS, CDR2 YFSETQ. CDR3 length: 16 amino acids. V lost 1 base to trimming and J lost 2 bases; unmatched junction nucleotides: 5. The CDR3, as DNA: TGCGCCAGCAGCTTGAATCCGGGACTAGCGCAAGAGACCCAGTACTTC. Protein product: CASSLNPGLAQETQYF.

In this sample, this clonotype turned up a few times. The chain recombines TRBV5-1 with TRBJ1-1; D gene ambiguous. The V gene lost 4 bases and the J gene lost 5 bases, with 15 bases spanning the gap. The CDR3 is made up of 14 amino acids. The V gene's germline CDR1 is SGHRS and CDR2 YFSETQ. The CDR3 is CASSPAPGGTEAFF. CDR3 bases: TGCGCCAGCAGCCCTGCCCCCGGAGGGACTGAAGCTTTCTTT.

CDR3 DNA: TGTGCCAGCTCGGCGGGGACTGTAACAGATACGCAGTATTTT. It translates to CASSAGTVTDTQYF. This chain uses TRBV6-1 with TRBJ2-3, with D possibly matching TRBD2 (6 bases). V lost 8 bases and J 3 bases, leaving 15 bases between the germline ends. CDR3 size: 14 residues. Germline loops: CDR1 MNHNS, CDR2 SASEGT.

This chain connects TRBV12-3 or TRBV12-4 to TRBJ2-1; D gene ambiguous. V lost 2 bases and J lost 0, with 11 bases in between. The CDR3 covers 16 residues. The CDR3 here is CASSLLGRSSYNEQFF. CDR3 nucleotide sequence: TGTGCCAGCAGTTTATTAGGCCGAAGCTCCTACAATGAGCAGTTCTTC.

This clonotype was seen ten or more times. The chain joins TRBV28 to TRBJ2-4, with 8 bases lining up with TRBD1. Germline V CDR1 and CDR2: MDHEN, SYDVKM. This CDR3 contains 18 residues. The junction had 14 bases not matched to a gene; V was cut back by 3 bases and J by 4 bases. The CDR3 bases are TGTGCCAGCAGTTTCACATCGAAAAGGACAGGGCCTAAAAACATTCAGTACTTC. It yields the protein CASSFTSKRTGPKNIQYF.

Note on this clonotype: The CDR3 carries no conserved terminal phenylalanine or tryptophan, so it likely arises from a read error. The chain carries TRBV12-3 or TRBV12-4 and TRBJ1-1; D not resolved. V lost 3 bases, J lost 2 bases, and 7 bases lay in between. The CDR3 totals 13 residues. The CDR3 nucleotides read TGTGCCAGCAGTTTGGCACAAAACACTGAAGCTTTCCTT. It encodes CASSLAQNTEAFL.

The rearrangement joins TRBV20-1 to TRBJ1-3; D might be TRBD1 (6 bases). CDR1 and CDR2 (germline): DFQATT, SNEGSKA (reference sequence). The CDR3 runs 14 residues. V lost 6 bases and J lost 0, with 12 bases in between. CDR3 coding DNA: TGCAGTGCCGAGGACAGCGTCTCTGGAAACACCATATATTTT. Translating it yields CSAEDSVSGNTIYF.

The chain has TRBV27 and TRBJ2-7; 8 nucleotides align to TRBD2. There are 15 residues in the CDR3. The trim removed 3 bases at V and 7 bases at J, leaving 11 bases unmatched. Germline values: CDR1 MNHEY, CDR2 SMNVEV (reference sequence). The DNA for the CDR3 is TGTGCCAGCAGTTTGAGAACGGGGGGGGTGGGTGAGCAGTACTTC. Translation gives CASSLRTGGVGEQYF.

The V call is TRBV24-1, the J call TRBJ2-3; D is undetermined. CDR3 length: 17 amino acids. Germline loops: CDR1 KGHDR, CDR2 SFDVKD. Trimming shortened V by 1 base and J by 4 bases, and 17 bases separated the two germline ends. This CDR3 reads CATSDFSLPPGPDTQYF. CDR3 coding DNA: TGTGCCACCAGTGATTTTAGTTTGCCGCCCGGCCCAGATACGCAGTATTTT.

J is TRBJ2-3 and V is TRBV6-1; D unresolved. CDR1 MNHNS and CDR2 SASEGT come from the germline V gene. The V and J ends lost 3 bases and 4 bases respectively, with 14 bases between them. The CDR3 consists of 15 residues. CDR3 in DNA: TGTGCCAGCAGTGACTTTAACAGCTGGGCAGATACGCAGTATTTT. It encodes CASSDFNSWADTQYF.

CDR3 amino acids: CAISGAGDEEETQYF. CDR3 bases: TGTGCCATCAGTGGGGCAGGGGACGAGGAGGAGACCCAGTACTTC. This chain uses TRBV10-3 with TRBJ2-5; tentatively, D is TRBD1 (6 bases). Germline CDR1 is ENHRY and CDR2 is SYGVKD. This CDR3 has 15 amino acids. Deletions cut 4 bases from V and 5 bases from J, with 17 bases between.

V and J are TRBV11-2 and TRBJ1-6; 9 bases agree with TRBD1. The CDR3 length is 19 residues. Germline V gene data show CDR1 as SGHAT and CDR2 as FQNNGV. With V trimmed by 0 bases and J by 9 bases, 15 bases remained unmatched. The CDR3 is CASSLDARGTGSFGSPLHF. In DNA, the CDR3 is TGTGCCAGCAGCTTAGATGCCAGAGGGACAGGGTCTTTCGGTTCACCCCTCCACTTT.

This clonotype showed up just a few times. This may stem from a read error, because a much larger clone lies one nucleotide away. The chain couples TRBV2 to TRBJ2-7, with 13 nucleotides matching TRBD2. The V and J ends lost 6 bases and 6 bases, in that order; junction bases with no gene match: 8. CDR3 length: 15 residues. Germline lookup yields CDR1 SNHLY and CDR2 FYNNEI. The CDR3 sequence is CASSPGLAGVTEQYF. The CDR3 nucleotides are TGTGCCAGCAGCCCCGGACTAGCGGGAGTCACCGAGCAGTACTTC.